This T cell receptor beta chain was documented in a study of cytomegalovirus exposure and HLA in healthy donors. The count of this clone is one. Trimming pared 0 bases from V and 0 bases from J, leaving 12 bases between. This CDR3 has 16 amino acids. The germline gives CDR1 SGHRS, CDR2 YFSETQ. 13 Jbeta primers and 60 Vbeta primers were used for the PCR. Measured with immunoSEQ multiplex PCR; TCRdb has only the in-frame clones, and not every one. The profile shows 110,000 or so clones, 70% to 80% of them singletons. The sequence came from a woman aged 35 to 49 in good health and CMV-seropositive. The sample consisted of PBMCs. The J gene is TRBJ1-1, the V gene TRBV5-1; D gene uncertain. CDR3 nucleotides: TGCGCCAGCAGCTTGGAGACTGGTCAATTGAACACTGAAGCTTTCTTT. This sequence encodes CASSLETGQLNTEAFF.